These T cell receptor beta chains were read from a single sample in a study of cytomegalovirus exposure and HLA in healthy donors. Sequenced by immunoSEQ multiplex PCR; TCRdb stores in-frame clones only, minus some. The table lists more than 90,000 clones, roughly 74% of them singletons. Sequenced input: PBMCs. The receptors derive from a woman aged 25 to 39 in good health and CMV-seronegative. Each CDR3 is given with its conserved first and last residue. D genes are given only for firm matches. Some rows have no size entry. The others give once, few or many, or a class for an expanded clone.

TRBJ1-3	.	.	TRBV29-1	CSARGGANGNTIYF	TGCAGCGCCCGAGGGGGGGCTAATGGAAACACCATATATTTT
TRBJ1-4	few	.	TRBV7-9	CASSSRDTITNEKLFF	TGTGCCAGCAGCTCCCGGGACACCATAACTAATGAAAAACTGTTTTTT
TRBJ2-7	.	.	TRBV18	CASSPDSDEQYF	TGTGCCAGCTCACCAGACAGCGACGAGCAGTACTTC
TRBJ2-7	.	.	TRBV6-8	CASTRSSYEQYF	TGTGCCAGCACGAGGAGCTCCTACGAGCAGTACTTC
TRBJ1-1	few	.	TRBV29-1	CSVEEVTAFEAFF	TGCAGCGTTGAGGAAGTGACAGCGTTTGAAGCTTTCTTT
TRBJ1-3	.	.	TRBV29-1	CSVVESDSGNTIYF	TGCAGCGTTGTGGAGTCTGACTCTGGAAACACCATATATTTT
TRBJ1-5	.	.	TRBV18	CASSGGLNQPQHF	TGTGCCAGCTCAGGGGGCCTCAATCAGCCCCAGCATTTT
TRBJ1-1	.	.	TRBV19	CASSNLRGANTEAFF	TGTGCCAGTAGTAACCTTCGGGGGGCGAACACTGAAGCTTTCTTT
TRBJ2-6	once	.	TRBV6-5	CASSQDTSGANVLTF	TGTGCCAGCAGCCAAGACACCTCTGGGGCCAACGTCCTGACTTTC
TRBJ1-1	once	.	TRBV6-5	CASTSEREAFF	TGTGCCAGCACTTCGGAGCGTGAAGCTTTCTTT
TRBJ2-7	.	.	TRBV4-3	CASSQDRTRNFYEQYF	TGCGCCAGCAGCCAAGATCGCACGAGAAACTTCTACGAGCAGTACTTC
TRBJ1-1	.	TRBD1	TRBV11-1	CASSAQGDIMNTEAFF	TGTGCCAGCAGCGCACAGGGGGACATAATGAACACTGAAGCTTTCTTT
TRBJ2-5	once	TRBD1	TRBV27	CATGRGGQGRAQYF	TGTGCCACGGGCCGAGGGGGCCAAGGTCGGGCCCAGTACTTC
TRBJ2-7	.	.	TRBV7-8	CASRGAPDEQYF	TGTGCCAGCAGAGGGGCCCCGGACGAGCAGTACTTC
TRBJ1-3	.	TRBD1	TRBV6-5	CASSKTGEGNTIYF	TGTGCCAGCAGTAAAACAGGGGAGGGAAACACCATATATTTT
TRBJ1-1	.	.	TRBV7-9	CASSFEGVGTEAFF	TGTGCCAGCAGCTTCGAGGGGGTCGGCACTGAAGCTTTCTTT
TRBJ2-1	few	.	TRBV6-1	CASSASATGSSYNEQFF	TGTGCCAGCAGTGCGTCAGCGACGGGGAGCTCCTACAATGAGCAGTTCTTC
TRBJ1-3	.	TRBD1	TRBV30	CAWGQGAKNTIYF	TGTGCCTGGGGACAGGGGGCGAAAAACACCATATATTTT
TRBJ1-1	.	TRBD1	TRBV7-2	CASSSFEPPSGGLNTEAFF	TGTGCCAGCAGCTCCTTCGAGCCCCCGTCAGGGGGACTGAACACTGAAGCTTTCTTT
TRBJ1-2	.	TRBD1	TRBV5-1	CASSLLGQGDYGYTF	TGCGCCAGCAGCTTGTTGGGACAGGGGGACTATGGCTACACCTTC
TRBJ1-5	.	.	TRBV29-1	CSVGFDSGNQPQHF	TGCAGCGTGGGTTTTGACAGTGGCAATCAGCCCCAGCATTTT
TRBJ2-5	.	.	TRBV9	CASSGRRGKETQYF	TGTGCCAGCAGCGGACGTCGGGGAAAAGAGACCCAGTACTTC
TRBJ1-5	.	TRBD1	TRBV29-1	CSVEDRGGQPQHF	TGCAGCGTGGAAGACAGGGGTGGACAGCCCCAGCATTTT
TRBJ2-1	.	.	TRBV7-6	CASSLSNNEQFF	TGTGCCAGCAGCTTAAGCAACAATGAGCAGTTCTTC
TRBJ1-2	.	.	TRBV30	CAWSRGNGYTF	TGTGCCTGGTCCAGAGGGAACGGCTACACCTTC
TRBJ2-2	once	.	TRBV11-2	CASSGPNNGELFF	TGTGCCAGCAGCGGGCCCAATAACGGGGAGCTGTTTTTT
TRBJ1-1	few	.	TRBV13	CASSPTDSHEAFF	TGTGCCAGCAGCCCGACAGATTCCCACGAAGCTTTCTTT
TRBJ1-2	.	.	TRBV2	CASSEGRLGHGYTF	TGTGCCAGCAGTGAAGGACGCCTGGGCCATGGCTACACCTTC
TRBJ2-1	.	.	TRBV11-2	CASSLEMVGYNEQFF	TGTGCCAGCAGCTTAGAGATGGTCGGTTACAATGAGCAGTTCTTC
TRBJ1-2	.	.	TRBV30	CAGPRGGVGVNYGYTF	TGTGCCGGTCCTCGAGGAGGGGTTGGGGTAAACTATGGCTACACCTTC
TRBJ2-7	.	TRBD2	TRBV11-2	CASSILRDYPEQYF	TGTGCCAGCAGCATCCTCCGGGACTATCCTGAGCAGTACTTC
TRBJ1-1	once	TRBD1	TRBV5-4	CASSLAVGQGSEAFF	TGTGCCAGCAGCTTGGCCGTGGGACAGGGGAGTGAAGCTTTCTTT
TRBJ1-1	.	.	TRBV5-1	CASSAYTGTNTEAFF	TGCGCCAGCAGCGCATACACAGGGACCAACACTGAAGCTTTCTTT
TRBJ2-1	.	.	TRBV25-1	CASFRTGDNEQFF	TGTGCCAGCTTTAGGACCGGGGACAATGAGCAGTTCTTC
TRBJ1-3	.	TRBD1	TRBV7-8	CASSFDRGSGNTIYF	TGTGCCAGCAGCTTTGACAGGGGGTCTGGAAACACCATATATTTT
TRBJ1-1	.	.	TRBV6-1	CASSKRLGQNTEAFF	TGTGCCAGCAGTAAGCGCTTGGGACAGAACACTGAAGCTTTCTTT
TRBJ2-2	.	.	TRBV30	CAWIGRVNTGELFF	TGTGCCTGGATTGGTCGCGTTAACACCGGGGAGCTGTTTTTT
TRBJ1-5	few	TRBD1	TRBV7-2	CASSSGTGGEGSNQPQHF	TGTGCCAGCAGCTCCGGGACAGGGGGGGAAGGAAGCAATCAGCCCCAGCATTTT
TRBJ1-2	.	.	TRBV30	CAWSVLGGYGYTF	TGTGCCTGGAGTGTACTCGGGGGGTATGGCTACACCTTC
TRBJ1-6	.	TRBD1	TRBV30	CAWSSPDRTNSPLHF	TGTGCCTGGAGTTCCCCGGACAGGACAAATTCACCCCTCCACTTT
TRBJ2-3	.	TRBD2	TRBV13	CASSQEREVSTDTQYF	TGTGCCAGCAGCCAAGAGCGGGAGGTGAGCACAGATACGCAGTATTTT
TRBJ1-6	.	TRBD1	TRBV6-1	CASSEAPGTGSSPLHF	TGTGCCAGCAGTGAAGCCCCCGGGACAGGGTCATCTCCCCTCCACTTT
TRBJ1-1	few	TRBD1	TRBV18	CASSPKEQGVFTEAFF	TGTGCCAGCTCACCTAAGGAACAGGGGGTGTTCACTGAAGCTTTCTTT
TRBJ2-1	.	TRBD2	TRBV29-1	CSVGGASGAHRKFF	TGCAGCGTCGGGGGGGCTAGCGGGGCCCACAGGAAGTTCTTC
TRBJ2-7	few	.	TRBV30	CASETGTGYEQYF	TGTGCCTCCGAGACAGGTACGGGCTACGAGCAGTACTTC
TRBJ2-1	few	TRBD1	TRBV6-5	CASSLGTAYYNEQFF	TGTGCCAGCAGTCTCGGGACAGCATACTACAATGAGCAGTTCTTC
TRBJ1-1	.	TRBD1	TRBV30	CAWTTGTGKSEAFF	TGTGCCTGGACCACAGGGACAGGGAAAAGTGAAGCTTTCTTT
TRBJ1-5	.	TRBD1	TRBV6-6	CASSFPGQADQPQHF	TGTGCCAGCAGTTTTCCGGGACAGGCAGATCAGCCCCAGCATTTT
TRBJ1-6	.	.	TRBV10-3	CAISPLNSPLHF	TGTGCCATCAGCCCCTTAAATTCACCCCTCCACTTT
TRBJ1-2	.	TRBD1	TRBV9	CASSVQTGDGYTF	TGTGCCAGCAGCGTACAAACAGGGGATGGCTACACCTTC
TRBJ2-1	.	.	TRBV19	CASSITSGTEGSNEQFF	TGTGCCAGTAGTATAACATCCGGGACTGAAGGGTCCAATGAGCAGTTCTTC
TRBJ1-1	.	.	TRBV7-9	CASSLKGSAEAFF	TGTGCCAGCAGCTTAAAAGGAAGCGCTGAAGCTTTCTTT
TRBJ1-4	.	.	TRBV15	CATSGSEHERFEKLFF	TGTGCCACCAGCGGAAGCGAGCACGAACGTTTTGAAAAACTGTTTTTT